The clone carrying this TCR beta chain is a singleton in its sample. Antigen: not known. The V gene's germline CDR1 is SGHDT and CDR2 YYEEEE. The CDR3 spans 16 residues. The germline V and J ends were trimmed by 0 bases and 2 bases, with 12 bases remaining between them. This sample is drawn from a study of siplizumab effects on memory and regulatory T cells. Broader study findings: With siplizumab, Treg-derived clones averaged around 70% of mappable alloreactive CD4+ clones, versus about 25% in controls. In the presence of siplizumab, alloreactive sequences traceable to unstimulated CD4+ memory cells were significantly reduced. Memory T cells appeared less diverse than naive cells, which seemed to contribute substantially to alloresponse.

Each sample had roughly 10^5 TCR templates assayed. The method was immunoSEQ multiplex PCR; TCRdb's version includes in-frame clones alone and lacks a portion of them. The repertoire holds over 100,000 clones, with about 91% as singletons. The source of this sequence is a human donor in good health. The V call is TRBV5-6, the J call TRBJ1-5; D may be TRBD1 (6 bases). Sequencing was carried out using Tregs sorted from blood. CDR3 sequence (DNA): TGTGCCAGCAGCTTGGGATACGGGGGCGGCAATCAGCCCCAGCATTTT. Translated, it gives CASSLGYGGGNQPQHF.